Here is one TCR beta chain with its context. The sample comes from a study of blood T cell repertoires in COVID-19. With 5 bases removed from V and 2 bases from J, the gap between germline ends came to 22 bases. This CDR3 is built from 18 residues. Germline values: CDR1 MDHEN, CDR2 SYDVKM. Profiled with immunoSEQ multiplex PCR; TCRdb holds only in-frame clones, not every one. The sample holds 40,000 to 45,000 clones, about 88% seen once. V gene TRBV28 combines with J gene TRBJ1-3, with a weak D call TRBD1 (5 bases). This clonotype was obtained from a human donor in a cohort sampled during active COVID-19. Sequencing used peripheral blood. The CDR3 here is CASSIQGTPRETGNTIYF. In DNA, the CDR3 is TGTGCCAGCAGTATTCAGGGTACACCCCGCGAAACTGGAAACACCATATATTTT.